The source of this TCR beta chain is a study of shared clonotypes between healthy human individuals. Of note for this clone: Its antigen is as yet unknown.

The length of the CDR3 is 16 residues. CDR1 is SGDLS, CDR2 YYNGEE, per germline. Trimming at V came to 0 bases and at J to 4 bases, leaving 6 bases not matched to a gene. Repertoires were generated with immunoSEQ multiplex PCR, while TCRdb's copy carries only in-frame clones and drops some. The sample records more than 1 million clones, more than 75% being singletons. Whole-study findings and limits: Generation probability values for non-shared clonotypes were lower than those for clonotypes shared by all four donors.

Input material: memory CD4+ T cells from PBMCs. Subset given: CD45RA-negative fraction. The V gene is TRBV9, the J gene TRBJ1-4; TRBD1 aligns across 7 bases. This TCR derives from a man aged 18-30 years in good health. Some clones in this sample may be carry-over from other donors' samples. CDR3 amino acids: CASSVATGELNEKLFF. The CDR3 DNA is TGTGCCAGCAGCGTAGCCACAGGGGAGCTTAATGAAAAACTGTTTTTT.